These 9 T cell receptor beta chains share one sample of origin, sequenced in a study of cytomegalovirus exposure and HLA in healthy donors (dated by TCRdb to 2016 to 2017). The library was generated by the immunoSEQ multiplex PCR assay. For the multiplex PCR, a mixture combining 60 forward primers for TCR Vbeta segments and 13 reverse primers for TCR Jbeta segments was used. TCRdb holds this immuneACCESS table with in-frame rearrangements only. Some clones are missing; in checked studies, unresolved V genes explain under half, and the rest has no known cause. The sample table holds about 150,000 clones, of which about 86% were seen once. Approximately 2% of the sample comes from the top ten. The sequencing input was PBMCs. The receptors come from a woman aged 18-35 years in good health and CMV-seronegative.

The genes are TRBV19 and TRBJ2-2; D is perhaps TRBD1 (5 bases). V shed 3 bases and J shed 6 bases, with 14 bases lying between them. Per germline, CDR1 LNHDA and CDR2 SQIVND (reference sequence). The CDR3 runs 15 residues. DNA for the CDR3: TGTGCCAGTAGTATCGGCAGGCTGGGGCCCGGGGAGCTGTTTTTT. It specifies CASSIGRLGPGELFF.

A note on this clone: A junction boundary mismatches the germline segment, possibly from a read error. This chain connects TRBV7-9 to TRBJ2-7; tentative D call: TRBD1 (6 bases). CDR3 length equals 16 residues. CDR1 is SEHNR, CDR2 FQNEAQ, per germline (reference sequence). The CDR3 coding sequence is TGTTCCAGCAGCTTAGATCGGGGACATTCGATTGACGAGCAGTACTTC. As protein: CSSSLDRGHSIDEQYF.

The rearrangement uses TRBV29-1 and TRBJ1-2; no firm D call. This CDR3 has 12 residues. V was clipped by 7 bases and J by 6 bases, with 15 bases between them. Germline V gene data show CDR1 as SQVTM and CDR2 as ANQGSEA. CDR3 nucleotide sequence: TGCAGCGCGGACGTCGGCGGGGATGGCTACACCTTC. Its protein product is CSADVGGDGYTF.

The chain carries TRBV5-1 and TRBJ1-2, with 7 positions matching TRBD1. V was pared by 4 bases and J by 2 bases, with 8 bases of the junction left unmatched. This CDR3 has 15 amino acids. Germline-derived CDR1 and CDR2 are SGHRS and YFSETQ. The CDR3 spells CASSLRGQPNYGYTF. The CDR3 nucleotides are TGCGCCAGCAGCCTACGGGGACAGCCCAACTATGGCTACACCTTC.

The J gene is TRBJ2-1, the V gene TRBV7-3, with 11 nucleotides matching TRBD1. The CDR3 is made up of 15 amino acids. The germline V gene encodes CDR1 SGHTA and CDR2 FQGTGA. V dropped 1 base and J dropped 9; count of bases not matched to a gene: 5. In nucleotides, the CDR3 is TGTGCCAGCAGCTTAATCGGACAGGGGGCTGGTGAGCAGTTCTTC. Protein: CASSLIGQGAGEQFF.

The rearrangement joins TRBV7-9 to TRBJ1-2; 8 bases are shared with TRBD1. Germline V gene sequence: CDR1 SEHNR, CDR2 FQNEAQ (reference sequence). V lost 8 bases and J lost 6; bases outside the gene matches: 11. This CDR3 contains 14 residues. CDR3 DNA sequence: TGTGCCAGCCAACGAACAGGGGGTACACATGGCTACACCTTC. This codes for CASQRTGGTHGYTF.

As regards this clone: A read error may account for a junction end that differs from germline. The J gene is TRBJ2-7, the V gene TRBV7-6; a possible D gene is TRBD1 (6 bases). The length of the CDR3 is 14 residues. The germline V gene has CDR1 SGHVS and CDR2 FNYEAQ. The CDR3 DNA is TGTGCCAGCAGCCCCCGGGACACGAACTACGGGCAGTACTTC. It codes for CASSPRDTNYGQYF.

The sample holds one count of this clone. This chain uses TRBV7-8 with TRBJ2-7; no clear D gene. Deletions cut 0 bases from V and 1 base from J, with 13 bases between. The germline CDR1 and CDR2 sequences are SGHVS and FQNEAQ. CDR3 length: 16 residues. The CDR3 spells CASSLAWVDGSYEQYF. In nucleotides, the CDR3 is TGTGCCAGCAGCTTAGCGTGGGTCGACGGGTCCTACGAGCAGTACTTC.

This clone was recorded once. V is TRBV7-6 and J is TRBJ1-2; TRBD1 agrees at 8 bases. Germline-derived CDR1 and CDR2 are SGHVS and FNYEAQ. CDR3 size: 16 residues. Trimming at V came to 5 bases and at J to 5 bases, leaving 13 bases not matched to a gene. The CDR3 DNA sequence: TGTGCCAGCAGCAGCCAGGACAGGGTTGGGGGATATGGCTACACCTTC. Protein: CASSSQDRVGGYGYTF.